This T cell receptor beta chain was identified in a study of T cell repertoires in cytomegalovirus infection. Study as a whole: Based on public TCR beta signatures, there were indications of CMV infection and of a matching HLA type.

The V gene's germline CDR1 is SGHVS and CDR2 FNYEAQ. Losses at the gene ends were 3 bases for V and 3 bases for J; bases not matched to a gene: 2. The length of the CDR3 is 14 residues. This clonotype was seen at least ten times. The antigen is not known. Study observations and caveats: Frequencies of public TCR beta families were cumulated, and this identified carriers of CMV plus the relevant HLA. HLA-C-restricted CMV clonotypes gave the most frequent clonotype in two of eight donors.

TCRdb re-analysed the reads in MiXCR, keeping a single row per CDR3 protein. The sample lists 400,000 or so distinct CDR3 sequences, approximately 31% occurring once. Sequences were obtained from PBMCs. This TCR came from a human donor in good health (CMV status not recorded). Some clones in this sample may be carry-over from other donors' samples. The chain combines TRBV7-6 with TRBJ2-3; 8 bases fit TRBD2. In nucleotides, the CDR3 is TGTGCCAGCAGCTTTAGCGGGATGACAGATACGCAGTATTTT. Translating gives CASSFSGMTDTQYF.